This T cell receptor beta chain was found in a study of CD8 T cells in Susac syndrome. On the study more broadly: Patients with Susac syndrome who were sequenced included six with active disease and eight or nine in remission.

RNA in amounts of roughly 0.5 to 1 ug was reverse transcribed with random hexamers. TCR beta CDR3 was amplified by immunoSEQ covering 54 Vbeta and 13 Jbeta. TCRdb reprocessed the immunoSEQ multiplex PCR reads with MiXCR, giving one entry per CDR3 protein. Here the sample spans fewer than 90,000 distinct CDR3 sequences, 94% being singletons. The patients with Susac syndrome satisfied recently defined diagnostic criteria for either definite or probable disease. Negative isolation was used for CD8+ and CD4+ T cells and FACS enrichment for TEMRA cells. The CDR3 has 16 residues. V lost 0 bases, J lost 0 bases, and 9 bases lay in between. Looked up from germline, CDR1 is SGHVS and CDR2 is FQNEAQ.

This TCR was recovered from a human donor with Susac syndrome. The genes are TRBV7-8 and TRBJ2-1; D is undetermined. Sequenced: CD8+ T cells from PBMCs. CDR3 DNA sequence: TGTGCCAGCAGCTTAGCGTATGCCTACTCCTACAATGAGCAGTTCTTC. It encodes CASSLAYAYSYNEQFF.